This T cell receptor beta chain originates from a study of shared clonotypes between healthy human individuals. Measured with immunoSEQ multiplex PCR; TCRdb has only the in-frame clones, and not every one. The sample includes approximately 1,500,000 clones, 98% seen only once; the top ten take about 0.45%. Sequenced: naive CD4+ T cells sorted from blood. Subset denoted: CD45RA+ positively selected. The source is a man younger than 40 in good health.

The CDR3 region has the DNA TGCGCCAGCAGCTTGGGACTAGCGGGAGTCGGAGAGACCCAGTACTTC. This encodes CASSLGLAGVGETQYF. J is TRBJ2-5 and V is TRBV5-1, with 12 bases lining up with TRBD2. The junction had 4 bases not matched to a gene; V was cut back by 0 bases and J by 4 bases. The CDR3 length is 16 residues. Germline CDR1 SGHRS, CDR2 YFSETQ.